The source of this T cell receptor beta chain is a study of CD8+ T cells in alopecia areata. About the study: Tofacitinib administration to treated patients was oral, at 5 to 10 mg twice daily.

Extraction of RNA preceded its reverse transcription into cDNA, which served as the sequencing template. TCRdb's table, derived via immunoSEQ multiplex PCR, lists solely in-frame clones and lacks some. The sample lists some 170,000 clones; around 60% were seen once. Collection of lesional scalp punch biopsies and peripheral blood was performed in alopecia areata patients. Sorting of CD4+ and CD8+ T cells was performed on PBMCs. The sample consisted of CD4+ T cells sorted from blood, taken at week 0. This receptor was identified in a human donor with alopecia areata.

The CDR3 sequence is CASSLENRRYEQYF. CDR3 in DNA: TGCGCCAGCAGCTTGGAGAACAGAAGATACGAGCAGTACTTC. The chain has TRBV5-1 and TRBJ2-7, with D hard to call. The germline V gene has CDR1 SGHRS and CDR2 YFSETQ. The CDR3 has 14 residues. Between the trimmed V and J ends, which lost 0 bases and 4 bases, there was a span of 11 bases.